The 13 T cell receptor beta chains presented below share a single source sample, sequenced in a study of CD8 T cells in ankylosing spondylitis. Each CDR3 protein gets one entry after TCRdb re-called the 5' RACE reads with MiXCR. The data contain 300,000 to 350,000 distinct CDR3 sequences, more than 20% of them seen just once; the ten biggest clones take up about 3.7%. The specimen sequenced was blood, either unsorted or a sorted T cell fraction (not recorded which). The receptors come from a female donor with ankylosing spondylitis or in good health (not recorded which).

J is TRBJ2-3 and V is TRBV6-5; the D gene is possibly TRBD1 (7 bases). Trimming took 5 bases from V and 0 from J, leaving 18 bases between them. Germline assignment: CDR1 MNHEY and CDR2 SVGAGI. There are 17 residues in the CDR3. The chain's CDR3 is CASSPSRGTASTDTQYF. For the CDR3, the DNA is TGTGCCAGCAGTCCTTCTCGGGGGACAGCTAGCACAGATACGCAGTATTTT.

This clonotype was observed once. The chain recombines TRBV7-8 with TRBJ1-1; D is undetermined. CDR1 is SGHVS, CDR2 FQNEAQ, per germline. Trimming removed 5 bases at V and 8 bases at J, with 21 bases between. The CDR3 contains 15 residues. The CDR3 DNA follows: TGTGCCAGCAGCCCCCTTTCCTCATACAAACAGGAAGCTTTCTTT. It codes for CASSPLSSYKQEAFF. The full variable domain, its missing parts supplied by reference TRBV7-8 and TRBJ1-1, is GAGVSQSPRYKVAKRGQDVALRCDPISGHVSLFWYQQALGQGPEFLTYFQNEAQLDKSGLPSDRFFAERPEGSVSTLKIQRTQQEDSAVYLCASSPLSSYKQEAFFGQGTRLTVV.

This chain links TRBV27 with TRBJ2-6; 8 bases agree with TRBD2. Germline CDR1 is MNHEY and CDR2 is SMNVEV (reference sequence). Germline trimming cut 1 base from V and 2 bases from J; bases unmatched to any gene: 16. The CDR3 runs to 21 residues. This CDR3 is CASSLYGTSFRKGTGANVLTF. The CDR3, as DNA: TGTGCCAGCAGTTTATATGGGACTAGTTTTCGCAAGGGTACTGGGGCCAACGTCCTGACTTTC.

A single count supports this clonotype. Mismatch with germline at one junction end may stem from a read error. The chain joins TRBV12-5 to TRBJ2-3, with 8 bases fitting TRBD1. The CDR3 has 18 residues. The germline gives CDR1 LGHNT, CDR2 FRNRAP. Here the CDR3 DNA reads TGTGCTAGTGGATGGACCCGGACAGGGTATAGTAGCACAGATACGCAGTATTTC. Translated: CASGWTRTGYSSTDTQYF. Based on the CDR3 plus reference TRBV12-5 and TRBJ2-3, the full variable domain is DARVTQTPRHKVTEMGQEVTMRCQPILGHNTVFWYRQTMMQGLELLAYFRNRAPLDDSGMPKDRFSAEMPDATLATLKIQPSEPRDSAVYFCASGWTRTGYSSTDTQYFGPGTRLTVL.

V usage is TRBV10-3 and J usage is TRBJ2-2; 9 nucleotides align to TRBD1. Germline values: CDR1 ENHRY, CDR2 SYGVKD. The V gene end was trimmed by 6 bases and the J gene end by 0 bases; junction bases not matched to a gene: 8. This CDR3 has 17 residues. CDR3 sequence: CAIRDDRGRANTGELFF. The CDR3 nucleotides read TGTGCCATCAGAGACGACAGGGGGAGAGCGAACACCGGGGAGCTGTTTTTT.

The CDR3 sequence is CASSYSASGSPRETQYF. The CDR3 bases are TGTGCCAGCAGTTACTCGGCTAGCGGGAGCCCTCGGGAGACCCAGTACTTC. The V gene is TRBV6-5, the J gene TRBJ2-5; 10 positions match TRBD2. Unmatched junction bases numbered 9, after V lost 0 bases and J lost 5 bases. There are 17 residues in the CDR3. Germline loops: CDR1 MNHEY, CDR2 SVGAGI.

This clonotype has just a few counts. DNA for the CDR3: TGTGCCAGCAGCCCTATACGGGGGGTCACAGATACGCAGTATTTT. Amino acids: CASSPIRGVTDTQYF. The chain employs TRBV7-2 and TRBJ2-3; 7 nucleotides align to TRBD2. V dropped 5 bases and J dropped 2; count of bases not matched to a gene: 7. Germline CDR1 is SGHTA and CDR2 is FQGNSA. The CDR3 is made up of 15 amino acids. Together with reference TRBV7-2 and TRBJ2-3, the CDR3 gives the full variable domain: GAGVSQSPSNKVTEKGKDVELRCDPISGHTALYWYRQSLGQGLEFLIYFQGNSAPDKSGLPSDRFSAERTGGSVSTLTIQRTQQEDSAVYLCASSPIRGVTDTQYFGPGTRLTVL.

V and J are TRBV6-2 or TRBV6-3 and TRBJ2-1; 10 bases match TRBD2. The CDR3 sequence is 16 residues long. Looked up from germline, CDR1 is MNHEY and CDR2 is SVGEGT. V shed 4 bases, J shed 6 bases, and the junction held 9 bases outside the gene matches. The CDR3 DNA reads as TGTGCCAGCAGTTCCCCCCCTAGCGGGAGTGGCAATGAGCAGTTCTTC. Residues: CASSSPPSGSGNEQFF.

The V and J genes are TRBV5-1 and TRBJ2-3; TRBD2 matches 7 bases. The germline V gene has CDR1 SGHRS and CDR2 YFSETQ. The CDR3 spans 15 residues. Trimming cost V 1 base and J 1 base; bases outside gene matches: 3. CDR3 bases: TGCGCCAGCAGCTTGAGCGGGGTTCGCACAGATACGCAGTATTTT. Translated, it gives CASSLSGVRTDTQYF.

The J gene is TRBJ1-5, the V gene TRBV6-2 or TRBV6-3; D perhaps matches TRBD1 (5 bases). This CDR3 region has 15 residues. Germline lookup yields CDR1 MNHEY and CDR2 SVGEGT. The V end was cut by 2 bases, the J end by 2 bases, with 10 bases between. CDR3 sequence reads: CASSYGGMGNQPQHF. DNA for the CDR3: TGTGCCAGCAGTTACGGGGGGATGGGCAATCAGCCCCAGCATTTT.

The genes are TRBV4-2 and TRBJ1-4, with 7 nucleotides matching TRBD1. Germline CDR1 LGHNA, CDR2 YNFKEQ. The V gene end was trimmed by 1 base and the J gene end by 7 bases; junction bases not matched to a gene: 9. CDR3 length: 16 residues. The DNA of the CDR3 is TGTGCCAGCAGCCAAGTTGGAGACAGGGAAGCTGAAAAACTGTTTTTT. Protein product: CASSQVGDREAEKLFF.

This sequence joins TRBV15 and TRBJ2-7; TRBD2 matches 11 bases. CDR1 and CDR2 from the germline V gene are LNHNV and YYDKDF (reference sequence). CDR3 length: 16 amino acids. Losses at the gene ends were 0 bases for V and 6 bases for J; bases not matched to a gene: 7. The CDR3 loop is CATSRDLAGGQSEQYF. For the CDR3, the DNA is TGTGCCACCAGCAGAGATTTAGCGGGAGGGCAGAGCGAGCAGTACTTC.

This clonotype showed up just a few times. CDR3 protein: CSVGARGYTEAFF. As DNA, the CDR3 is TGCAGCGTTGGGGCACGAGGGTACACTGAAGCTTTCTTT. This chain connects TRBV29-1 to TRBJ1-1; D not resolved. Germline V gene lookup returns CDR1 SQVTM and CDR2 ANQGSEA. The CDR3 has 13 residues. The germline V and J ends were trimmed by 4 bases and 3 bases, with 12 bases remaining between them.